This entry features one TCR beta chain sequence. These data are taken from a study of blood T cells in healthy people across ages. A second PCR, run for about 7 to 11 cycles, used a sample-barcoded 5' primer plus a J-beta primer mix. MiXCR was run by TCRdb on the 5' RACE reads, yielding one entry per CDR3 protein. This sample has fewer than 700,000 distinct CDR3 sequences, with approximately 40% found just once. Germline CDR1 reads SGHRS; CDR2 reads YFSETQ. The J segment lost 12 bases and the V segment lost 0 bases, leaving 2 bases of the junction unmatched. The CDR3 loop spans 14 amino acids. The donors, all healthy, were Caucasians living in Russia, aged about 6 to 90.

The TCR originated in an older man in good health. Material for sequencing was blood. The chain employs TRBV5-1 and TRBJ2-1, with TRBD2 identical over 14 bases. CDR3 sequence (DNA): TGCGCCAGCAGCTTGGGGACTAGCGGGAGGTTGCAGTTCTTC. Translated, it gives CASSLGTSGRLQFF. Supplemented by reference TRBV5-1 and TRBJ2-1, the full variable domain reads KAGVTQTPRYLIKTRGQQVTLSCSPISGHRSVSWYQQTPGQGLQFLFEYFSETQRNKGNFPGRFSGRQFSNSRSEMNVSTLELGDSALYLCASSLGTSGRLQFFGPGTRLTVL.